This TCR beta chain was recovered during a study of blood T cells in healthy people across ages. Study-level points and caveats: TCR beta diversity correlated strongly with naive T cell percentage.

Turning to this clonotype: What it binds is unknown. The germline gene is not matched at one end of the junction; a read error may be the cause.

Isolating PBMCs gave at least 6 million of these cells per sample. The CDR3 has 14 amino acids. In germline, CDR1 is SGHDT, CDR2 YYEEEE. Then a second PCR, running about 6 to 12 cycles, was carried out with a sample-barcoded 5' primer and a J-beta primer mix. A single record per CDR3 protein comes from TCRdb applying MiXCR to the 5' RACE reads. The sample includes about 1 million distinct CDR3 sequences, 20% to 25% seen only once; the top ten take around 0.7%. The same data also went into a second study, on T cells of mothers and their children.

The J gene is TRBJ1-5, the V gene TRBV5-6, with D uncertain. This clonotype originated in a girl aged 2 to 10 in good health. What was sequenced was blood. Here the CDR3 DNA reads TGTGCCAGCACCTTGCTAAGGAGCAATCAGCCCCAGCATTTT. Protein sequence: CASTLLRSNQPQHF.